This T cell receptor beta chain was documented in a study of control samples from healthy donors and cancer patients (dated by TCRdb to 2019 to 2021). As to this clone: Its antigen specificity is not known. One junction end does not reproduce the germline sequence, and a read error may be involved.

Libraries were prepared through the immunoSEQ multiplex PCR assay. What TCRdb holds here is the immuneACCESS table cut down to in-frame rearrangements. Part of the clones is not present; checked against another copy, under half of the missing clones reflect an unresolved V gene, and the others are unexplained. For this sample the table gives 190,000 or so clones, of which just under 95% were detected only once. The biggest ten clones account for approximately 1.5% of the sample. From its cysteine to its phenylalanine, the CDR3 spans 11 amino acids. Only the CDR3 portion is preserved as DNA: 33 bases, with reading frame beginning at the first base.

The rearranged chain carries TRBV12-3 or TRBV12-4 and TRBJ2-1, and the D gene may be TRBD2, 5 bases matching. This receptor was identified in a man aged 18 to 30 in good health. Sequenced: blood. The nucleotide sequence is TGTGCCGGCAGAGCTCGGAGGGAGCAGTTCTTC. Its protein is CAGRARREQFF.